This T cell receptor beta chain was obtained from a study of blood T cell repertoires in COVID-19. Here immunoSEQ multiplex PCR was the method, and the copy in TCRdb shows in-frame clones only, minus some. The repertoire holds some 78,000 clones, 80% seen once, with around 5.8% in the top ten. This CDR3 is built from 13 residues. V shed 5 bases, J shed 5 bases, and the junction held 4 bases outside the gene matches. Germline V gene data show CDR1 as LNHDA and CDR2 as SQIVND (reference sequence). The sample taken for sequencing was peripheral blood. The rearrangement links TRBV19 to TRBJ2-7; 9 bases align to TRBD1. The TCR comes from a man aged 55-75 years with active or convalescent COVID-19. The CDR3 reads CASSGTGNNEQYF. CDR3 nucleotide sequence: TGTGCCAGTAGTGGGACAGGGAACAACGAGCAGTACTTC.